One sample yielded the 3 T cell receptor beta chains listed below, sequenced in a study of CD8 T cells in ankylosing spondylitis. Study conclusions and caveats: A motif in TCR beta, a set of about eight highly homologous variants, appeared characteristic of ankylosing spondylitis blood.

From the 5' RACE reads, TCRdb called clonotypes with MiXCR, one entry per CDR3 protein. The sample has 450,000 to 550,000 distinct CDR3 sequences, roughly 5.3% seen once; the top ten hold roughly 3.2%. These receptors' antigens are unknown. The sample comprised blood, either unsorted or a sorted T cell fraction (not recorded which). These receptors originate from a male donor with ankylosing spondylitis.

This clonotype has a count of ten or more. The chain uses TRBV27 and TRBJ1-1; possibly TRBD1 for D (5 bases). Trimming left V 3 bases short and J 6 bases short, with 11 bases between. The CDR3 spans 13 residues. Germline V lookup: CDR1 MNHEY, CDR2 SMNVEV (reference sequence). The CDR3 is CASSLGGKAEAFF. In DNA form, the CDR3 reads TGTGCCAGCAGTTTGGGGGGTAAGGCTGAAGCTTTCTTT.

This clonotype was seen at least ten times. The CDR3 sequence: CASSLDRSNEKLFF. The CDR3 coding sequence is TGCGCCAGCAGCTTGGACAGGAGTAATGAAAAACTGTTTTTT. V gene TRBV5-1 combines with J gene TRBJ1-4, with D possibly matching TRBD1 (5 bases). From germline, CDR1 is SGHRS and CDR2 YFSETQ. V lost 0 bases and J lost 4, with 7 bases in between. CDR3 size: 14 residues.

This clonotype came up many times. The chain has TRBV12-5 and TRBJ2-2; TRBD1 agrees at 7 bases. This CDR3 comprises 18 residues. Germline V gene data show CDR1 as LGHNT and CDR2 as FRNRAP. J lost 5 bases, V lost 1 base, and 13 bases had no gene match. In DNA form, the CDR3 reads TGTGCTAGTGGTTTGGGTCTGGGACAGAAACTCAAAACCGGGGAGCTGTTTTTT. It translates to CASGLGLGQKLKTGELFF.